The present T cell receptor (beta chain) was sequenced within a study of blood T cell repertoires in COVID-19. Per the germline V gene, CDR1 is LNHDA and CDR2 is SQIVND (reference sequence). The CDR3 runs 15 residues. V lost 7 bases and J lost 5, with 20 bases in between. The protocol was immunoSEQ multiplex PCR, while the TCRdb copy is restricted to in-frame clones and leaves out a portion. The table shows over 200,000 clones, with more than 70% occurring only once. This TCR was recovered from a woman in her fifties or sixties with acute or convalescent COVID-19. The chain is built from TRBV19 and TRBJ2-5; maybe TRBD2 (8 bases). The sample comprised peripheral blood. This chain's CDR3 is CASKGAQRERETQYF. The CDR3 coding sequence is TGTGCCAGTAAGGGGGCCCAGCGGGAGCGGGAGACCCAGTACTTC.